What follows are 32 T cell receptor beta chains derived from one specimen sequenced in a study of blood T cell repertoires in COVID-19. Some clones are missing from TCRdb's copy, which holds only in-frame ones; the method was immunoSEQ multiplex PCR. The sample has 200,000 to 300,000 clones; around four fifths are singletons. The source material was peripheral blood. Source of these receptors: a man in his 60s with acute or convalescent COVID-19.

This clone was observed once. The chain is built from TRBV19 and TRBJ1-2, with D unresolved. V gave up 6 bases and J gave up 2 bases, with 4 bases separating them. Germline V gives CDR1 LNHDA, CDR2 SQIVND (reference sequence). This CDR3 has 11 amino acids. For the CDR3, the DNA is TGTGCCAGTAGGGAGAACTATGGCTACACCTTC. It yields the protein CASRENYGYTF.

The J gene is TRBJ1-2, the V gene TRBV7-9, with D perhaps matching TRBD1 (6 bases). The CDR3 length is 17 residues. Germline-derived CDR1 and CDR2 are SEHNR and FQNEAQ (reference sequence). V was cut by 1 base and J by 5 bases, with 20 bases left in between. DNA for the CDR3: TGTGCCAGCAGCTTAGTCCAGGGGCACCCCCCCCTATATGGCTACACCTTC. Residues: CASSLVQGHPPLYGYTF.

The chain employs TRBV28 and TRBJ2-7; D might be TRBD2 (6 bases). The CDR3 has 14 amino acids. Germline CDR1 MDHEN, CDR2 SYDVKM. Trimming stripped 5 bases from V and 13 bases from J, with 24 bases between. The CDR3 DNA sequence: TGTGCCAGCAGTCGAAGCGGAGGGAGCTTCGGAGACTACTTC. It is translated as CASSRSGGSFGDYF.

The V gene is TRBV28, the J gene TRBJ1-5; TRBD1 agrees at 8 bases. The V gene's germline CDR1 is MDHEN and CDR2 SYDVKM. The CDR3 is 14 amino acids. V gave up 2 bases and J gave up 7 bases; unmatched junction bases: 4. The CDR3 protein is CASSLGQGKQPQHF. CDR3 nucleotide sequence: TGTGCCAGCAGTTTAGGACAGGGTAAACAGCCCCAGCATTTT.

This sequence joins TRBV9 and TRBJ2-7; 9 positions match TRBD2. Unmatched junction bases numbered 13, after V lost 7 bases and J lost 5 bases. The CDR3 is made up of 15 amino acids. Germline V gene lookup returns CDR1 SGDLS and CDR2 YYNGEE. The CDR3 here is CASSEGGGRAHEQYF. The CDR3 DNA reads TGTGCCAGCTCCGAGGGTGGCGGGAGGGCCCACGAGCAGTACTTC.

The chain links TRBV5-6 to TRBJ1-4; perhaps TRBD1 as D (6 bases). Germline V gene sequence: CDR1 SGHDT, CDR2 YYEEEE. Deletions cut 4 bases from V and 5 bases from J, with 15 bases between. CDR3 length: 15 amino acids. CDR3 protein: CASSPGQLRNEKLFF. Written as DNA, the CDR3 is TGTGCCAGCAGCCCCGGACAGCTAAGAAATGAAAAACTGTTTTTT.

V is TRBV5-1 and J is TRBJ1-1; 9 bases are shared with TRBD1. CDR1 is SGHRS and CDR2 is YFSETQ in the germline V gene. J gave up 4 bases and V 1 base, and 2 bases lay outside the gene matches. CDR3 length: 14 residues. CDR3 sequence: CASSLRTGATEAFF. The CDR3 DNA reads as TGCGCCAGCAGCTTGCGGACAGGGGCCACTGAAGCTTTCTTT. Based on the CDR3 plus reference TRBV5-1 and TRBJ1-1, the full variable domain is KAGVTQTPRYLIKTRGQQVTLSCSPISGHRSVSWYQQTPGQGLQFLFEYFSETQRNKGNFPGRFSGRQFSNSRSEMNVSTLELGDSALYLCASSLRTGATEAFFGQGTRLTVV.

The chain has TRBV6-1 and TRBJ2-3; D is unclear. Per the germline V gene, CDR1 is MNHNS and CDR2 is SASEGT. The V and J ends lost 2 bases and 4 bases respectively, with 4 bases between them. The CDR3 spans 12 residues. CDR3 nucleotide sequence: TGTGCCAGCAGTGAACATCCAGATACGCAGTATTTT. It translates to CASSEHPDTQYF.

This chain uses TRBV9 with TRBJ2-1, with 7 positions matching TRBD2. The CDR3 has 15 amino acids. V lost 5 bases to trimming and J lost 0 bases; unmatched junction nucleotides: 5. The germline V gene encodes CDR1 SGDLS and CDR2 YYNGEE. The CDR3 protein is CASSSAGDSYNEQFF. The CDR3 DNA is TGTGCCAGCAGTTCGGCGGGAGACTCCTACAATGAGCAGTTCTTC.

Here the CDR3 reads CASSSGTGGGQPQHF. The CDR3 DNA follows: TGTGCCAGTAGTTCCGGGACAGGGGGGGGACAGCCCCAGCATTTT. V and J are TRBV19 and TRBJ1-5; 11 bases line up with TRBD1. The CDR3 is made up of 15 amino acids. With 5 bases clipped from V and 7 bases from J, the junction kept 7 bases outside the gene matches. Germline assignment: CDR1 LNHDA and CDR2 SQIVND (reference sequence).

This chain uses TRBV21-1 with TRBJ2-3; TRBD1, the table's D call, was not compared with the DNA. TRBV21-1 is annotated as a pseudogene. This CDR3 contains 15 residues. CDR3 region: CASSKEVKGTDEQYF. Here the CDR3 DNA reads TGTGCCAGCAGCAAAGAGGTGAAAGGCACAGATGAGCAGTATTTT.

The chain couples TRBV11-2 to TRBJ2-7; D may be TRBD1 (5 bases). This CDR3 has 14 amino acids. V was shortened by 0 bases and J by 0 bases, with 6 bases between the two germline ends. The germline gives CDR1 SGHAT, CDR2 FQNNGV. The CDR3 DNA reads as TGTGCCAGCAGCTTAGATGGGGCCTCCTACGAGCAGTACTTC. It codes for CASSLDGASYEQYF.

The chain recombines TRBV6-2 or TRBV6-3 with TRBJ2-3; D not resolved. The V and J ends lost 0 bases and 9 bases respectively, with 13 bases between them. The CDR3 has 14 amino acids. The germline CDR1 and CDR2 sequences are MNHEY and SVGEGT. CDR3 sequence (DNA): TGTGCCAGCAGTTACTCGAACGCGGCTGCAACGCAGTATTTT. Protein sequence: CASSYSNAAATQYF.

This chain's CDR3 is CASSLIGLYNEQFF. CDR3 coding DNA: TGCGCCAGCAGCTTGATTGGACTTTACAATGAGCAGTTCTTC. The chain is built from TRBV5-1 and TRBJ2-1; possible D gene TRBD2, 5 bases. Germline CDR1 is SGHRS and CDR2 is YFSETQ. CDR3 size: 14 residues. V lost 1 base to trimming and J lost 4 bases, with 9 bases between them.

The rearrangement links TRBV28 to TRBJ2-1; 7 bases agree with TRBD2. This CDR3 region has 16 residues. Unmatched junction bases numbered 7, after V lost 1 base and J lost 4 bases. Germline V CDR1 and CDR2: MDHEN, SYDVKM. CDR3 in DNA: TGTGCCAGCAGTTTATTTGCTAGCGGCACATACAATGAGCAGTTCTTC. Protein sequence: CASSLFASGTYNEQFF.

The chain uses TRBV5-5 and TRBJ2-5; 9 nucleotides line up with TRBD1. Germline V gene data show CDR1 as SGHKS and CDR2 as YYEKEE (reference sequence). The V gene end was trimmed by 0 bases and the J gene end by 5 bases; junction bases not matched to a gene: 8. This CDR3 comprises 16 residues. CDR3 in amino acids: CASSLGDRVPTETQYF. The CDR3 DNA is TGTGCCAGCAGCTTGGGGGACAGGGTTCCGACGGAGACCCAGTACTTC.

This clone was counted between two and nine times. The chain combines TRBV7-8 with TRBJ2-7; TRBD1 agrees at 7 bases. With 3 bases clipped from V and 6 bases from J, the junction kept 8 bases outside the gene matches. The CDR3 contains 14 residues. Germline CDR1 and CDR2: SGHVS and FQNEAQ. CDR3 loop: CASSFYQGVGEQYF. The DNA of the CDR3 is TGTGCCAGCAGCTTCTACCAGGGGGTGGGCGAGCAGTACTTC.

The CDR3 loop is CASGTGFNEKLFF. The CDR3 DNA follows: TGTGCCAGCGGAACGGGATTTAATGAAAAACTGTTTTTT. The chain recombines TRBV9 with TRBJ1-4; D is unresolved. V was shortened by 7 bases and J by 4 bases, with 11 bases between the two germline ends. CDR1 is SGDLS, CDR2 YYNGEE, per germline. There are 13 residues in the CDR3.

The chain couples TRBV5-8 to TRBJ2-7, with D hard to call. The CDR3 is 13 residues long. The V end was cut by 1 base, the J end by 2 bases, with 7 bases between. In germline, CDR1 is SGHTS, CDR2 YDEGEE. The CDR3 loop is CASSLRSTYEQYF. The CDR3 DNA is TGTGCCAGCAGCTTGCGGTCCACCTACGAGCAGTACTTC.

The chain has TRBV18 and TRBJ2-7; perhaps TRBD1 as D (6 bases). This CDR3 spans 15 amino acids. V was trimmed by 3 bases and J by 0 bases, leaving 12 bases between them. Germline loops: CDR1 KGHSH, CDR2 LQKENI. In nucleotides, the CDR3 is TGTGCCAGCTCACCCGCTGGACAGAGCTCCTACGAGCAGTACTTC. It translates to CASSPAGQSSYEQYF.

The chain combines TRBV4-1 with TRBJ1-2, with 8 bases matching TRBD1. CDR1 MGHRA and CDR2 YSYEKL come from the germline V gene. V lost 4 bases and J lost 4; bases outside the gene matches: 2. The CDR3 is 13 amino acids. CDR3 protein: CASSLDRVYGYTF. CDR3 nucleotide sequence: TGCGCCAGCAGCCTGGACAGGGTCTATGGCTACACCTTC.

The CDR3 reads CASRPTGGRNSPLHF. DNA of the CDR3: TGTGCCAGCAGGCCAACAGGGGGTCGAAATTCACCCCTCCACTTT. This chain connects TRBV2 to TRBJ1-6, with 8 bases that match TRBD1. Germline V gives CDR1 SNHLY, CDR2 FYNNEI. The junction had 8 bases not matched to a gene; V was cut back by 6 bases and J by 7 bases. The CDR3 loop spans 15 amino acids.

The V and J genes are TRBV9 and TRBJ2-6; D not certain. The CDR3 runs 16 residues. The germline V gene encodes CDR1 SGDLS and CDR2 YYNGEE. The germline V and J ends were trimmed by 3 bases and 2 bases, with 12 bases remaining between them. In nucleotides, the CDR3 is TGTGCCAGCAGCGCCTCCTATCCTCCTGGGGCCAACGTCCTGACTTTC. It translates to CASSASYPPGANVLTF.

V usage is TRBV19 and J usage is TRBJ1-5, with unresolved D. From germline, CDR1 is LNHDA and CDR2 SQIVND (reference sequence). V gave up 3 bases and J gave up 4 bases, with 19 bases separating them. The CDR3 covers 17 residues. The CDR3 protein is CASSILGRDYLNQPQHF. CDR3 DNA sequence: TGTGCCAGTAGTATCCTGGGCCGAGATTACCTAAATCAGCCCCAGCATTTT.

V gene TRBV5-1 combines with J gene TRBJ2-7; possible D gene TRBD1, 5 bases. Trimming pared 4 bases from V and 0 bases from J, leaving 17 bases between. The germline CDR1 and CDR2 sequences are SGHRS and YFSETQ. This CDR3 contains 16 residues. DNA of the CDR3: TGCGCCAGCAGCGCTGTCGGAAAGGGGCCCTCCTACGAGCAGTACTTC. As protein: CASSAVGKGPSYEQYF.

V usage is TRBV30 and J usage is TRBJ1-2; 7 bases agree with TRBD1. With V trimmed by 1 base and J by 2 bases, 1 base remained unmatched. Germline CDR1 is GTSNPN and CDR2 is SVGIG (reference sequence). The CDR3 contains 13 residues. The CDR3 nucleotides read TGTGCCTGGAGTGCGGGACAGAACTATGGCTACACCTTC. This translates into CAWSAGQNYGYTF.

This clone was counted between two and nine times. The gene calls are TRBV6-2 or TRBV6-3 and TRBJ2-1; 12 bases map to TRBD2. The germline gives CDR1 MNHEY, CDR2 SVGEGT. V trimming: 4 bases; J trimming: 9 bases; junction bases outside the gene matches: 16. The CDR3 sequence is 18 residues long. As DNA, the CDR3 is TGTGCCAGCAGTTTGCTTCGGCTAGCGGGAGGGTCTGGCGGTGAGCAGTTCTTC. Protein sequence: CASSLLRLAGGSGGEQFF.

This clone was found once. The rearrangement uses TRBV5-1 and TRBJ1-2; maybe TRBD1 (5 bases). V lost 0 bases, J lost 2 bases, and 11 bases lay in between. Germline V gene lookup returns CDR1 SGHRS and CDR2 YFSETQ. The CDR3 sequence is 15 residues long. The CDR3 sequence: CASSLAAGSNYGYTF. DNA for the CDR3: TGCGCCAGCAGCTTGGCCGCAGGGTCCAACTATGGCTACACCTTC.

As DNA, the CDR3 is TGTGCCAGCAGCCAAGGGCAGGCGGGCGGAACTGGGCAGCAGTACTTC. The encoded protein is CASSQGQAGGTGQQYF. V and J are TRBV3-1 (or the pseudogene TRBV3-2) and TRBJ2-7; D perhaps matches TRBD2 (5 bases). With 1 base removed from V and 8 bases from J, the gap between germline ends came to 21 bases. Germline assignment: CDR1 LGHDT and CDR2 YNNKEL (reference sequence). This CDR3 region has 16 residues.

This sequence joins TRBV7-9 and TRBJ1-4, with D uncertain. Germline lookup yields CDR1 SEHNR and CDR2 FQNEAQ (reference sequence). Trimming left V 2 bases short and J 0 bases short, with 13 bases between. The CDR3 is 17 amino acids. DNA of the CDR3: TGTGCCAGCAGCTTAAATCCCTATGCACCAACTAATGAAAAACTGTTTTTT. It is translated as CASSLNPYAPTNEKLFF. The full variable domain, rest sourced from reference TRBV7-9 and TRBJ1-4, is DTGVSQNPRHKITKRGQNVTFRCDPISEHNRLYWYRQTLGQGPEFLTYFQNEAQLEKSRLLSDRFSAERPKGSFSTLEIQRTEQGDSAMYLCASSLNPYAPTNEKLFFGSGTQLSVL.

The chain is built from TRBV7-8 and TRBJ2-7; no definite D call. Germline V lookup: CDR1 SGHVS, CDR2 FQNEAQ. Trimming took off 0 bases at V and 5 bases at J, with 5 bases between the two ends. The CDR3 loop spans 12 amino acids. Here the CDR3 DNA reads TGTGCCAGCAGCTTAGCGAGCCACGAGCAGTACTTC. It codes for CASSLASHEQYF.

This sequence joins TRBV2 and TRBJ1-2; unclear D gene. Germline CDR1 reads SNHLY; CDR2 reads FYNNEI. The length of the CDR3 is 14 residues. V lost 7 bases to trimming and J lost 2 bases, with 14 bases between them. DNA of the CDR3: TGTGCCAGCACCCTAATCCCGGGGAACTATGGCTACACCTTC. This codes for CASTLIPGNYGYTF.